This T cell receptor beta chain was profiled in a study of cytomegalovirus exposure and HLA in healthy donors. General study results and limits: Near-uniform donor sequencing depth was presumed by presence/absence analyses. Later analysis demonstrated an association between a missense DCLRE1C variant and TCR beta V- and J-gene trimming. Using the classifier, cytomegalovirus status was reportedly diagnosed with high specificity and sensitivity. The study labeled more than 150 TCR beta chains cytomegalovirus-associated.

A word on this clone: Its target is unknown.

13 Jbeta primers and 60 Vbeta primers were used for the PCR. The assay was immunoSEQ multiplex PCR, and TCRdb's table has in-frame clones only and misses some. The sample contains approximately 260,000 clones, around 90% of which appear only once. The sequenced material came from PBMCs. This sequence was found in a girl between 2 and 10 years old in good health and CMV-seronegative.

CDR3 DNA: TGTGCCAGCAGCCAGGACAGGGGGTACGGCTACACCTTC. Amino acids: CASSQDRGYGYTF. V gene TRBV7-3 combines with J gene TRBJ1-2; TRBD1 aligns across 10 bases. Trimming took 5 bases from V and 8 from J; bases not matched to a gene: 5. The CDR3 consists of 13 residues. Germline CDR1 and CDR2: SGHTA and FQGTGA.